The clone carrying this TCR beta chain is labeled as medium-sized. The data were obtained in a study of ipilimumab plus nivolumab after autologous stem cell transplantation. The CDR3 consists of 9 residues. CDR1 is DFQATT and CDR2 is SNEGSKA in the germline V gene (reference sequence). Deletions cut 5 bases from V and 9 bases from J, with 5 bases between. The table came from immunoSEQ multiplex PCR; TCRdb's copy has only in-frame clones and leaves some out. This sample yields 10,000 to 15,000 clones, of which about 74% are seen a single time; roughly 9.6% belongs to the top ten. The clonotype was recovered from a male donor with multiple myeloma. The chain has TRBV20-1 and TRBJ1-5; D not resolved. The starting material was PBMCs, obtained in a trial of ipilimumab plus nivolumab as post-transplant consolidation. The DNA of the CDR3 is TGCAGTGCTGGGTCGCCCCAGCATTTT. Translated: CSAGSPQHF.